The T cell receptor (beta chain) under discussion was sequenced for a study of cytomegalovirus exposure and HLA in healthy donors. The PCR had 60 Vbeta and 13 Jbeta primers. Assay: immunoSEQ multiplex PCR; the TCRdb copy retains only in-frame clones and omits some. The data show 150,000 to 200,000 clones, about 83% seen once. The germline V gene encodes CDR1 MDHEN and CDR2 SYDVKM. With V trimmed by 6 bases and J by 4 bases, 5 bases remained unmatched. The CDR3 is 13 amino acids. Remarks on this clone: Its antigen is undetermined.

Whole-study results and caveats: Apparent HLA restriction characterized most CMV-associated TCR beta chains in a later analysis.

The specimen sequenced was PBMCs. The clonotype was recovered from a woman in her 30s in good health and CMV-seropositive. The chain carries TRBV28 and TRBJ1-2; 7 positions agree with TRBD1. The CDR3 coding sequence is TGTGCCAGCAGACAGGGGCGGGGCTATGGCTACACCTTC. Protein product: CASRQGRGYGYTF.